The sequence of this T cell receptor beta chain was determined in a study of T-cell memory formation after mild COVID-19 (dated by TCRdb to about 2021). Some background on the complete study: TCR sequence clusters from the two donors were found to be largely donor specific. T-cell clones expanding and contracting after mild COVID-19 in a couple of donors were tracked by longitudinal TCRalpha and TCRbeta repertoire sequencing. The cohort comprised two young, previously healthy adult volunteers, one female and one male.

What the study reported, not specific to this receptor: The study covered only a couple of mild cases, and larger cohorts including severe cases with pre-infection samples were considered necessary. Contracting CD4+ clones appeared mostly in the CM and EM memory subsets, whereas CD8+ clones were enriched in EMRA. Some responding clones were detected in pre-infection memory, suggesting pre-existing cross-reactive memory T cells joined the SARS-CoV-2 response. Clones that contracted from day 15 to 85 showed balanced CD4/CD8 phenotypes, whereas a second wave of clones that expanded from day 15 to 37 leaned towards CD4+. The second-wave clones that peaked on day 37 were not confirmed to be SARS-CoV-2 specific.

V lost 6 bases and J lost 5 bases, and the count of bases not matched to a germline gene is 5. The germline V gene supplies CDR1 SGHRS and CDR2 YFSETQ. Taken from cysteine to phenylalanine, the CDR3 has 14 residues. The entry retains the CDR3 DNA only, 42 bases that are in frame from base 1. Ficoll-Paque density gradient centrifugation was used to isolate PBMCs. The run used an Illumina NovaSeq 6000. TCRalpha and TCRbeta cDNA libraries were constructed by 5'RACE with constant-segment primers, with sample barcodes and unique molecular identifiers being introduced. Trizol reagent was used to extract RNA from every sample. Library amplification was performed in two PCR steps, and a second sample barcode and Illumina TruSeq adapters were introduced in the second step. The libraries were sequenced on an Illumina NovaSeq using 2 x 150 bp paired-end reads. In the source study's methods: The reads were demultiplexed and collapsed into UMI-guided consensus sequences using migec v1.2.7. Using mixcr v2.1.11, UMI consensuses were aligned to TRA and TRB V and J templates and then assembled into clonotypes. Expanded or contracted clonotypes were those called significant by both edgeR and NoisET, with noise models trained on biological replicates. edgeR calls used a false discovery rate-adjusted p below 0.01 and a log2 fold-change threshold of 1. PCA with hierarchical clustering of max-normalized trajectories of the 1000 most abundant clonotypes was used as exploratory dynamics analysis. Separately sequenced CD4+ and CD8+ repertoires were used to assign the CD4 or CD8 phenotype of responding clones. TCRdb reworked the public reads: Q25 trimming with fastp, MiXCR clone assembly, productive beta chains retained. Each CDR3 protein appears once, grouped with its most common genes and DNA. These V and J calls rely on TCRdb rather than the paper's analysis. Within this sample are approximately 570,000 distinct CDR3 sequences, with around 17% of them counted one time only. The ten largest account for about 12% of the sample.

This clonotype appeared a few times. The clone's antigen remains unknown. Per-nucleotide qualities are absent, and no much larger clonotype sits a single base away. The rearranged segments are TRBV5-1 and TRBJ1-6; 7 bases in the junction line up with TRBD1. The source of this sequence is an adult woman who had mild COVID-19 (a few samples of this study predate the infection). The sample titles of this study are shuffled in the database, so cell type and time point are left out; the donor was told from shared clones. Sequencing was carried out using PBMCs or a T cell subset sorted from them (not recorded which). At the DNA level, the sequence is TGCGCCAGCACCCCGGGACAGAATAATTCACCCCTCCACTTT. Its product reads: CASTPGQNNSPLHF.